This TCR beta chain came from a study of cytomegalovirus exposure and HLA in healthy donors (dated by TCRdb to the late 2010s). For the wider study: An earlier analysis of 550 to 700 of the donors reported more than 250 Gb of sequence data and around 120 million unique TCR beta sequences from roughly 180 million T cells. About 320 gigabases of sequencing data and roughly 90 million unique TCR sequences were included in an early release covering 500 to 750 HLA-typed donors. Among the approximately 430 genotyped donors, around 81% belonged to the genetic ancestry cluster associated with self-reported Caucasian donors. The study was designed to test whether signatures of past pathogen exposure could be identified by cataloging public T cell receptors. The study used immunosequencing to profile the T cell repertoires of several hundred subjects and linked those repertoires to cytomegalovirus serostatus. Along with the approximately 700-subject first cohort, a separate validation cohort of over a hundred different subjects was used. High-throughput TCR immunosequencing, statistical association of individual TCRs with disease status, and machine learning were combined to predict cytomegalovirus infection status. A later analysis re-analyzed previously published TCR beta repertoires from hundreds of donors and added high-resolution HLA genotyping to study TCR occurrence patterns. In the later analysis, no new phenotypic data were used to find candidate immune exposures; instead, reliance was placed on TCR beta sequences and their occurrence across donors. To decide whether each TCR beta V gene segment behaved as functional or pseudogenic, an earlier analysis of some 540 of the donors relied on high-throughput TCR beta sequencing. Donor age, sex, ethnicity and CMV serostatus were compiled alongside the repertoire data. In a later genetic analysis, genome-wide SNP genotypes for about three fifths of the roughly 670 donors were used, and that subset was treated as a discovery cohort. Every discovery cohort repertoire had been produced on one sequencing platform. HLA typing covered class I and class II loci at four-digit resolution. Typing coverage differed by locus: A, B, C, DRB1 and DQB1 were typed in roughly 620-630 donors, DQA1 in 522, DPA1 in around 610, and DPB1 in just under 490. Roughly 5 DR-DQ haplotypes were handled as single units for association and clustering, since linkage in the cohort was strong. On average, about 200,000 unique TCR beta nucleotide sequences were sequenced per donor among fewer than 500 genotyped donors of the cohort, with roughly a sixth of those sequences being non-productive. The investigation overall reported the following: A later genetic analysis reported fewer N-insertions in productive TCRs among donors in an Asian-associated ancestry cluster than the roughly 720-donor mean. In vitro tests confirmed that three of the cytomegalovirus-associated TCR beta chains recognize cytomegalovirus antigens. In a later analysis, most CMV-associated TCR beta chains were found to appear HLA-restricted, with HLA associations seemingly driven largely by CMV exposure. Some IMGT-functional V segments, including TRBV6-2 and TRBV6-3, could not be told apart with the 87-base-pair reads, so those segments were excluded. The classifier was reported to diagnose cytomegalovirus status with high specificity and sensitivity in both the original and validation cohorts. A further reported finding was that TCR beta sequences accurately predicted the HLA-A and HLA-B alleles for most subjects in the first cohort. Specific HLA alleles were associated with about 17,000 TCR beta sequences at a false discovery rate of 0.05 in a later analysis. While some public TCRs were present in many individuals, most TCR sequences turned up only very rarely across donors. The sequencing pipeline was judged likely to have produced a cluster of highly shared sequence variants as a technical artifact. The presence/absence analyses assumed that sequencing depth was roughly uniform across donors, and that assumption may not be true. A later analysis found that HLA-associated TCR beta chains were more clonally expanded and had lower generation probabilities than equally common non-associated chains. Correlated functional status among segregating V segments might reflect linkage disequilibrium, but an unknown experimental factor could not be ruled out. A later genetic analysis associated a missense DCLRE1C variant with V-gene and J-gene trimming of TCR beta chains, and an independent cohort replicated the association. Approximately 18 rarely observed V segments, including chromosome 9 orphons, were excluded from the earlier analysis of some 590 of the donors because counts were too low. When HLA alleles, especially DR and DQ, strongly co-occurred, attributing TCR associations to individual alleles was difficult. In a later analysis, the rate of TCR association differed among HLA loci, with DRB1 alleles having the most associated TCRs and HLA-C alleles having the fewest. According to the authors, the approach could potentially be generalized to other disease states and immunological phenotypes. In an earlier analysis of 587 of the donors, most TCR beta V segments appeared in productive rearrangements about 90% or about 30% of the time, broadly matching IMGT annotations. Several of the top co-occurrence clusters appeared to be linked to parvovirus B19, influenza, CMV and Epstein-Barr virus, according to a later analysis. Only TCR beta chains were sequenced in this cohort, and the absence of alpha or paired-chain data limited detectable features. HLA typing was unavailable for some donors at each locus, so association tests used only the typed subset. In the study, roughly 160 TCR beta chains were listed as associated with cytomegalovirus. Immune exposure information for the cohort was limited to CMV serostatus.

Inclusive of the bounding cysteine and phenylalanine, the CDR3 is 14 residues long. The kept DNA is CDR3 alone, 42 bases in frame from the first base. As encoded in the germline V gene, CDR1 is SGHRS while CDR2 is YFSETQ. Trimming removed 0 bases from V and 8 bases from J, leaving 12 bases between the germline ends. Concerning this clone: Its antigen remains undetermined. Base qualities are not at hand, and no much larger clone is one base apart.

Library creation used the immunoSEQ multiplex PCR assay. For the multiplex PCR, a mixture combining 60 forward primers for TCR Vbeta segments and 13 reverse primers for TCR Jbeta segments was used. Amplification of the CDR3 region of rearranged TCR beta genes was performed with a multiplex PCR assay on genomic DNA. Amplified TCR beta libraries were sequenced as 87-base-pair reads on the Illumina HiSeq System. Per the authors' processing: A later analysis tallied roughly 78 million unique TCR beta chains across the 666 repertoires, and approximately 12 million of those chains were shared by two or more donors. A nearest-neighbor algorithm error-corrected the raw reads and collapsed the reads into unique sequences, merging closely related sequences to remove PCR and sequencing errors. CDR3 sequences were aligned to IMGT reference sequences to assign V, D and J gene segments. For a sequence to be retained, a match of at least six nucleotides was required to both a V gene segment and a J gene segment. Rearrangements were classified as productive when the CDR3 lacked stop codons and remained in frame with V and J, and all other rearrangements were classified as non-productive. Following IMGT convention, CDR3 was defined as the stretch from the second conserved V-encoded cysteine up to the conserved J-encoded phenylalanine. In an earlier analysis of 550 to 650 of the donors, sequences lacking an unambiguous match to a single V gene segment were excluded. In an earlier analysis of almost 600 of the donors, a V segment was called functional when productive rearrangements were above 56.7%, and segregating when the standard deviation between donors exceeded 5%. A statistical classification framework was built for diagnosing cytomegalovirus status from the catalog of TCR beta chain sequences. A later analysis assigned V and J genes by comparing TCR nucleotide sequences with IMGT/GENE-DB human TR gene sequences. In a later analysis, CDR3 sequences and most-parsimonious VDJ recombination scenarios were assigned using the TCRdist pipeline. In a later analysis, each TCR beta chain was defined by its CDR3 amino acid sequence together with its V-gene family, and reads lacking a unique V-gene family were excluded. As a way to deal with suspected cross-contamination and a sequencing artifact, a later analysis dropped over 550 nucleotide sequences that were highly shared and had low generation probability. In a later analysis, a clonal expansion index was calculated for each public chain from normalized within-repertoire ranks of inferred template counts. In a later analysis, generation probabilities were computed using a VDJ recombination model fitted to out-of-frame rearrangements, and the results were checked against IGoR. A later analysis scored TCR-TCR, TCR-HLA and TCR-CMV co-occurrence with hypergeometric tests, applying a repertoire-size bias correction to TCR pairs. To estimate false discovery rates, a later analysis permuted the HLA or CMV assignments 20 times. A later analysis grouped co-occurring TCRs with DBSCAN, adding TCRdist sequence similarity when clustering within HLA-allele-positive subsets. Repertoires with fewer than 30,000 or more than 120,000 public chains were left out of co-occurrence clustering, as were about five repertoires with anomalous nucleotide sharing. Drawn from immuneACCESS, this table holds only the in-frame rearrangements with V and J called that TCRdb kept. Clones are partly lost; checked studies trace under half to an unresolved V gene and leave the rest unexplained. V and J calls and clone size are copied from that table; D and trimming were computed from the DNA. The sample table holds 35,000 to 40,000 clones, of which over 65% were seen once. Roughly 18% of the sample rests with the top ten.

The cohort comprised under 700 healthy bone marrow donors. At the time of sampling, every cohort member was nominally healthy, though immune exposures that went unrecorded were likely present. The donor tested CMV seropositive and was one of the 289 seropositive cohort members. Each donor provided a peripheral blood sample, and peripheral blood mononuclear cells were used for TCR beta sequencing. The Qiagen DNeasy Blood Extraction Kit was used to extract genomic DNA from the blood cell samples. The chain is assembled from TRBV5-1 and TRBJ2-1; a weak D assignment points to TRBD2 (5 bases agree). Sequencing was carried out using PBMCs. The sequence was collected from a man between 50 and 59 years old in good health and CMV-seropositive. The nucleotides are TGCGCCAGCAGCTTGGGCGGGCCGTGGGATGAGCAGTTCTTC. Translated, this is CASSLGGPWDEQFF. Outside the CDR3, residues come from the reference TRBV5-1 and TRBJ2-1 proteins, so the full variable domain is: KAGVTQTPRYLIKTRGQQVTLSCSPISGHRSVSWYQQTPGQGLQFLFEYFSETQRNKGNFPGRFSGRQFSNSRSEMNVSTLELGDSALYLCASSLGGPWDEQFFGPGTRLTVL.